This T cell receptor beta chain is from a study of CD8+CD57+ T cells in acquired aplastic anemia. Study summary: As sequenced from healthy donors, CD4+ cells averaged roughly 10 million reads.

The length of the CDR3 is 15 residues. CDR1 ENHRY and CDR2 SYGVKD come from the germline V gene. The V gene lost 3 bases and the J gene lost 4 bases, with 12 bases spanning the gap. Profiling that covered TCR beta VDJ and CDR3 relied on genomic DNA as its template. TCRdb called the reads again in MiXCR, with one record for every CDR3 protein. Of about 210,000 distinct CDR3 sequences listed, roughly 57% were seen once; the top ten hold approximately 30%. This clonotype was recorded at least ten times. Sequenced input: sorted CD4+, CD8+, or CD8+CD57+ T cells (not recorded which) from PBMCs. This clonotype originated in a human donor in good health. This chain uses TRBV10-3 with TRBJ1-4; maybe TRBD1 (6 bases). CDR3 loop: CAISDSDSYNEKLFF. The CDR3 DNA reads TGTGCCATCAGTGATTCGGACAGCTATAATGAAAAACTGTTTTTT.